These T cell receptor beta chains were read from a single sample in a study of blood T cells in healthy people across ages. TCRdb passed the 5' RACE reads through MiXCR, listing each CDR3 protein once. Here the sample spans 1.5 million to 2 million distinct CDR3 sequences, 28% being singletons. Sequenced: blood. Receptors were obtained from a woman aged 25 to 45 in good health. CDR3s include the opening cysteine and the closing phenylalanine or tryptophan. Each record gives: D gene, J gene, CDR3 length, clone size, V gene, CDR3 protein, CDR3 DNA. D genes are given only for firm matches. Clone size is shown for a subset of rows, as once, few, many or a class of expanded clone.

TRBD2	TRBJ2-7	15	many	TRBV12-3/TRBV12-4	CASSTTNGGTYEQYF	TGTGCCAGCAGCACCACCAACGGGGGGACCTACGAGCAGTACTTC
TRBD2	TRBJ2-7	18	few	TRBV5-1	CASSPTGLAGIKIYEQYF	TGCGCCAGCAGCCCTACCGGGTTAGCGGGGATAAAGATCTACGAGCAGTACTTC
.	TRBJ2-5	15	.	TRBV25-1	CASRAVIGAQETQYF	TGTGCCAGCAGAGCCGTCATCGGGGCCCAAGAGACCCAGTACTTC
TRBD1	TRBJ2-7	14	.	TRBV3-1	CASSQDGTGGEQYF	TGTGCCAGCAGCCAAGACGGGACAGGGGGCGAGCAGTACTTC
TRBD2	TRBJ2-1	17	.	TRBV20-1	CSARVRAGGPGYNEQFF	TGCAGTGCTAGAGTTCGAGCGGGAGGGCCGGGCTACAATGAGCAGTTCTTC
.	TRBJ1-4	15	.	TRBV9	CASSVGSGPWEKLFF	TGTGCCAGCAGCGTAGGTTCGGGGCCTTGGGAAAAACTGTTTTTT
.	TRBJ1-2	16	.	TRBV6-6	CASSYSSRLTNYDYTF	TGTGCCAGCAGTTACTCGAGCCGCCTTACTAACTATGACTACACCTTC
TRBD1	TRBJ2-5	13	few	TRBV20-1	CSVRTGGRETQYF	TGCAGTGTAAGGACAGGGGGAAGAGAGACCCAGTACTTC
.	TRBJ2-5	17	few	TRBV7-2	CASNRGRSLPLQETQYF	TGTGCCAGCAACCGGGGACGCAGCTTACCTCTACAAGAGACCCAGTACTTC
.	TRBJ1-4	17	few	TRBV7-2	CASSSSGRGSTNEKLFF	TGTGCCAGCAGCTCCTCAGGGAGGGGATCAACTAATGAAAAACTGTTTTTT
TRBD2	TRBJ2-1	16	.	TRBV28	CASSSPRGGARNEQFF	TGTGCCAGCAGTAGCCCCCGCGGGGGGGCTAGGAATGAGCAGTTCTTC
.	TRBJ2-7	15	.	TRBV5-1	CASSLESRRTAEQYF	TGCGCCAGCAGCTTGGAGTCCAGGAGGACGGCCGAGCAGTACTTC
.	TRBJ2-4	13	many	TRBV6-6	CASGRLEENIQYF	TGTGCCAGCGGGCGACTAGAAGAGAACATTCAGTACTTC
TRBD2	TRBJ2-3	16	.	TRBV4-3	CASSQETSGFTDTQYF	TGCGCCAGCAGCCAAGAAACTAGCGGGTTCACAGATACGCAGTATTTT
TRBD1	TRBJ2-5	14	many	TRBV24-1	CATSDHRGPETQYF	TGTGCCACCAGTGATCACAGGGGGCCAGAGACCCAGTACTTC
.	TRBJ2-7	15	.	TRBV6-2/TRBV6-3	CASRPSGSFSYEQYF	TGTGCCAGCAGACCCAGCGGGTCTTTCTCCTACGAGCAGTACTTC
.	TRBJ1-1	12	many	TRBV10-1	CASRGLNTEAFF	TGCGCCAGCAGGGGTTTGAACACTGAAGCTTTCTTT
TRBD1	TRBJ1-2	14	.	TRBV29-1	CSVRTGGTNYGYTF	TGCAGCGTTAGGACAGGGGGTACTAACTATGGCTACACCTTC
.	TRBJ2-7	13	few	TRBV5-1	CASRTAGVDEQYF	TGCGCCAGCAGGACGGCCGGGGTAGACGAGCAGTACTTC
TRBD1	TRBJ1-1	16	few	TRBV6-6	CASSKTGGIEKTEAFF	TGTGCCAGCAGTAAGACAGGGGGAATTGAGAAAACTGAAGCTTTCTTT
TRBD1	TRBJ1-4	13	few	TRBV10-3	CAIRNRGDEKLFF	TGTGCCATCAGAAACAGGGGGGACGAAAAACTGTTTTTT
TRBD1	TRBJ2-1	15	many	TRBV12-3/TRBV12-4	CASKRGQDSYNEQFF	TGTGCCAGCAAGAGAGGACAGGACAGTTACAATGAGCAGTTCTTC
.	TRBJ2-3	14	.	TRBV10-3	CAISESVDTDTQYF	TGTGCCATCAGTGAGTCGGTGGACACAGATACGCAGTATTTT